This TCR beta chain was observed in a study of cytomegalovirus exposure and HLA in healthy donors. Repertoires were generated with immunoSEQ multiplex PCR, while TCRdb's copy carries only in-frame clones and drops some. The sample yields 95,000 to 150,000 clones, 70% to 90% seen once. This clone was seen a single time. CDR3 length equals 13 residues. The germline V gene has CDR1 MNHEY and CDR2 SVGAGI. The rearrangement joins TRBV6-5 to TRBJ2-1; 7 nucleotides line up with TRBD1. The sample comprised PBMCs. The origin of this receptor is a woman younger than 35 in good health and CMV-seropositive. CDR3 nucleotide sequence: TGTGTCATACAGGGGAGCTCCTACAATGAGCAGTTCTTC. Its translation is CVIQGSSYNEQFF.